The entry that follows covers one TCR beta chain sequence. V was trimmed by 6 bases and J by 6 bases, leaving 8 bases between them. The CDR3 extends over 11 amino acids. Germline CDR1 MNHNY, CDR2 SVGAGI (reference sequence). Here immunoSEQ multiplex PCR was the method, and the copy in TCRdb shows in-frame clones only, minus some. The sample holds 55,000 to 75,000 clones, over 80% seen once. The data stem from a study of technical replicates of blood from four donors. Sequencing used T cells isolated from PBMCs. The sequence derives from a human donor in good health. This chain uses TRBV6-6 with TRBJ1-1; D ambiguous. As DNA, the CDR3 is TGTGCCAGCAGAATTGGGCCTGAAGCTTTCTTT. It translates to CASRIGPEAFF.